A single sample is the source of the 27 T cell receptor beta chains below, sequenced in a study of vaccination effects on CD4 cells after COVID-19. The antigens of these receptors remain unknown. Before any sequencing was done, the ViraFEST assay used viral peptide pools to expand antigen-specific CD4+ T cells. Culture lasted roughly eleven days before CD4+ T cell isolation. Every participant took two doses of the BNT162b2 or mRNA-1273 vaccine. Method: immunoSEQ multiplex PCR; TCRdb's copy keeps in-frame clones and lacks some. Among 75,000 to 100,000 clones listed, 60% to 80% were seen once. The input for sequencing was CD4+ T cells from PBMCs cultured with HCoV-OC43 spike peptides, taken after COVID-19 vaccination. As for subset: HCoV-OC43 spike overlapping peptide pool stimulation. Receptors were obtained from a human donor who received a COVID-19 vaccine.

The CDR3 spells CASSESTGGWTAQHF. Written as DNA, the CDR3 is TGTGCCAGCAGTGAATCGACGGGGGGGTGGACGGCCCAGCATTTT. This chain joins TRBV2 and TRBJ1-5; D possibly corresponds to TRBD1 (5 bases). There are 15 residues in the CDR3. V lost 2 bases, J lost 11 bases, and 19 bases lay in between. CDR1 SNHLY and CDR2 FYNNEI come from the germline V gene.

The count of this clone is one. V gene TRBV7-2 combines with J gene TRBJ2-1; D is unclear. There are 14 residues in the CDR3. Germline CDR1 and CDR2: SGHTA and FQGNSA. Trimming took 0 bases from V and 4 from J, leaving 7 bases between them. The CDR3: CASSLAQSYNEQFF. DNA of the CDR3: TGTGCCAGCAGCTTAGCTCAGAGTTACAATGAGCAGTTCTTC.

The CDR3 is CASSPRAVTGFDTGELFF. As DNA, the CDR3 is TGTGCCAGCAGCCCAAGGGCGGTGACAGGGTTCGACACCGGGGAGCTGTTTTTT. This chain links TRBV3-1 (or the pseudogene TRBV3-2) with TRBJ2-2, with 7 bases aligning to TRBD1. Looked up from germline, CDR1 is LGHDT and CDR2 is YNNKEL (reference sequence). J gave up 3 bases and V 4 bases, and 14 bases lay outside the gene matches. CDR3 length equals 18 residues.

The chain combines TRBV19 with TRBJ2-3, with 8 bases aligning to TRBD2. V was pared by 5 bases and J by 6 bases, with 16 bases of the junction left unmatched. CDR3 size: 17 residues. Looked up from germline, CDR1 is LNHDA and CDR2 is SQIVND (reference sequence). CDR3 DNA: TGTGCCAGTAGTCTACGACTCCAGCGGGGGTATGGGGATACGCAGTATTTT. Encoded protein: CASSLRLQRGYGDTQYF.

The chain uses TRBV7-8 and TRBJ2-2, with D perhaps assigned TRBD1 or TRBD2 (6 bases each). V lost 3 bases and J 5 bases, leaving 13 bases between the germline ends. The CDR3 has 15 residues. Germline CDR1 is SGHVS and CDR2 is FQNEAQ. As DNA, the CDR3 is TGTGCCAGCAGCTTGAGGCAGGGGAGGACCGGGGAGCTGTTTTTT. Protein: CASSLRQGRTGELFF.

CDR3 loop: CASSGQGRYNSPLHF. CDR3 in DNA: TGTGCCAGCAGTGGGCAGGGACGATATAATTCACCCCTCCACTTT. The chain combines TRBV6-6 with TRBJ1-6; D is perhaps TRBD1 (5 bases). V was clipped by 5 bases and J by 4 bases, with 12 bases between them. CDR1 is MNHNY, CDR2 SVGAGI, per germline (reference sequence). This CDR3 has 15 amino acids.

In DNA, the CDR3 is TGCGCCAGCAGTCAATGGTCGGGGTACACTGAAGCTTTCTTT. Translation: CASSQWSGYTEAFF. V gene TRBV23-1 combines with J gene TRBJ1-1, with no clear D. TRBV23-1 counts as an open reading frame of uncertain function. CDR3 length: 14 amino acids. Trimming pared 1 base from V and 3 bases from J, leaving 9 bases between.

This chain links TRBV7-2 with TRBJ2-2; D remains ambiguous. The V and J ends lost 3 bases and 6 bases respectively, with 11 bases between them. The CDR3 runs to 14 residues. CDR1 and CDR2 from the germline V gene are SGHTA and FQGNSA. The CDR3 loop reads CASSFTVVSGELFF. Here the CDR3 DNA reads TGTGCCAGCAGCTTTACTGTAGTCTCCGGGGAGCTGTTTTTT.

The chain combines TRBV7-9 with TRBJ2-6; 7 bases fit TRBD1. J lost 2 bases, V lost 5 bases, and 9 bases had no gene match. The germline V gene encodes CDR1 SEHNR and CDR2 FQNEAQ (reference sequence). CDR3 length: 17 residues. The CDR3 protein is CASSKTGILAGANVLTF. In DNA, the CDR3 is TGTGCCAGCAGCAAGACAGGGATTTTGGCTGGGGCCAACGTCCTGACTTTC.

The genes are TRBV3-1 (or the pseudogene TRBV3-2) and TRBJ1-5; 8 bases align to TRBD1. This CDR3 region has 16 residues. V gave up 4 bases and J gave up 7 bases; unmatched junction bases: 12. Germline loops: CDR1 LGHDT, CDR2 YNNKEL (reference sequence). The CDR3 region has the DNA TGTGCCAGCAGCCCAAATTTGGGACAGGCCCAGCAGCCCCAGCATTTT. Translated: CASSPNLGQAQQPQHF.

This clone came up a few times. The gene calls are TRBV28 and TRBJ2-3; D remains unclear. CDR1 MDHEN and CDR2 SYDVKM come from the germline V gene. The V end lost 7 bases, the J end lost 1 base, and 9 bases lay between the germline ends. This CDR3 comprises 13 residues. CDR3 DNA: TGTGCCAGCACCCCCTCCGGCACAGATACGCAGTATTTT. Protein: CASTPSGTDTQYF.

The chain couples TRBV10-3 to TRBJ2-3; 10 bases agree with TRBD2. The CDR3 is 17 residues long. Germline V lookup: CDR1 ENHRY, CDR2 SYGVKD. With 6 bases clipped from V and 1 base from J, the junction kept 10 bases outside the gene matches. CDR3 DNA sequence: TGTGCCATCAGCGCCTCTAGCGGGAGCGGAGGCACAGATACGCAGTATTTT. The encoded protein is CAISASSGSGGTDTQYF.

This clone has a handful of counts. The V call is TRBV18, the J call TRBJ2-6; 13 bases are shared with TRBD2. The V and J ends lost 4 bases and 2 bases, in that order; junction bases with no gene match: 2. Germline-derived CDR1 and CDR2 are KGHSH and LQKENI. The CDR3 loop spans 17 amino acids. CDR3 in amino acids: CASSRLAGGAGANVLTF. The CDR3 region has the DNA TGTGCCAGCTCACGACTAGCGGGGGGAGCTGGGGCCAACGTCCTGACTTTC.

V usage is TRBV5-4 and J usage is TRBJ1-6, with D unresolved. V lost 4 bases and J 7 bases, leaving 9 bases between the germline ends. The CDR3 runs 13 residues. Looked up from germline, CDR1 is SGHNT and CDR2 is YYREEE (reference sequence). The CDR3 is CASSLENNSPLHF. CDR3 DNA sequence: TGTGCCAGCAGCCTGGAAAACAATTCACCCCTCCACTTT.

This clone appeared once. In DNA, the CDR3 is TGTGCCAGCAGTTACAATATTGGGGCTAGCGAGCAGTACGTC. It yields the protein CASSYNIGASEQYV. This sequence joins TRBV6-5 and TRBJ2-7, with D possibly being TRBD1 (5 bases). Trimming cost V 2 bases and J 6 bases, with 14 bases left between them. Germline assignment: CDR1 MNHEY and CDR2 SVGAGI. This CDR3 contains 14 residues.

V usage is TRBV30 and J usage is TRBJ2-2; no clear D. The germline CDR1 and CDR2 sequences are GTSNPN and SVGIG (reference sequence). V dropped 2 bases and J dropped 6 bases, with 7 bases sitting between them. CDR3 length: 12 amino acids. The CDR3: CAWSQTSGELFF. The CDR3, as DNA: TGTGCCTGGAGTCAAACCTCCGGGGAGCTGTTTTTT.

The chain is built from TRBV28 and TRBJ1-4; TRBD1 is a possible D gene (5 bases). From germline, CDR1 is MDHEN and CDR2 SYDVKM. The V gene lost 8 bases and the J gene lost 4 bases, with 17 bases spanning the gap. This CDR3 has 15 amino acids. The CDR3 DNA is TGTGCCAGCGGGGGGAGTCCGCGGGGTAATGAAAAACTGTTTTTT. It codes for CASGGSPRGNEKLFF.

This sequence joins TRBV29-1 and TRBJ2-5; 7 positions agree with TRBD1. Trimming took 4 bases from V and 4 from J; bases not matched to a gene: 3. Germline values: CDR1 SQVTM, CDR2 ANQGSEA. The CDR3 extends over 12 amino acids. The CDR3 loop reads CSVGAGGETQYF. The CDR3 nucleotides are TGCAGCGTTGGGGCAGGGGGAGAGACCCAGTACTTC.

The chain combines TRBV18 with TRBJ2-6; 7 bases fit TRBD1. The CDR3 extends over 14 amino acids. V lost 10 bases and J lost 2; bases outside the gene matches: 5. Germline V gene lookup returns CDR1 KGHSH and CDR2 LQKENI. The CDR3 region is CATSGQTGANVLTF. Written as DNA, the CDR3 is TGTGCCACCTCGGGACAGACTGGGGCCAACGTCCTGACTTTC.

V and J are TRBV7-3 and TRBJ2-2; the match to TRBD1 covers 8 bases. V lost 5 bases and J lost 1; bases outside the gene matches: 6. The germline CDR1 and CDR2 sequences are SGHTA and FQGTGA. CDR3 length: 16 amino acids. CDR3 bases: TGTGCCAGCAGCCCTACTGGGACAGGGAACACCGGGGAGCTGTTTTTT. This sequence encodes CASSPTGTGNTGELFF.

This clone was recorded only once. This CDR3 is CASLTREGTEAFF. CDR3 DNA: TGTGCCTCTTTAACGCGGGAGGGCACTGAAGCTTTCTTT. This rearrangement joins TRBV11-2 to TRBJ1-1; D unresolved. The CDR3 spans 13 residues. Looked up from germline, CDR1 is SGHAT and CDR2 is FQNNGV. Trimming stripped 11 bases from V and 4 bases from J, with 17 bases between.

This chain links TRBV2 with TRBJ2-5, with 9 positions matching TRBD2. The CDR3 loop spans 18 amino acids. The germline gives CDR1 SNHLY, CDR2 FYNNEI. V gave up 2 bases and J gave up 5 bases; unmatched junction bases: 15. The DNA for the CDR3 is TGTGCCAGCAGTGAAAGTTGGGCTAGCGGGGTATTATCGGAGACCCAGTACTTC. Translation gives CASSESWASGVLSETQYF.

The V call is TRBV12-3 or TRBV12-4, the J call TRBJ1-5, with D uncertain. The CDR3 is 13 amino acids. Trimming took 7 bases from V and 9 from J, leaving 16 bases between them. The CDR3 protein is CASTTSGHGPQHF. The CDR3 DNA follows: TGTGCCAGCACTACCTCCGGCCACGGGCCCCAGCATTTT.

J is TRBJ2-1 and V is TRBV7-3; 13 nucleotides line up with TRBD2. V was clipped by 1 base and J by 4 bases; unmatched bases: 4. The CDR3 covers 17 residues. Germline CDR1 is SGHTA and CDR2 is FQGTGA. Here the CDR3 reads CASSLRPTSGGYNEQFF. The CDR3 nucleotides read TGTGCCAGCAGCTTAAGGCCGACTAGCGGGGGGTACAATGAGCAGTTCTTC.

The chain carries TRBV6-1 and TRBJ2-7, with D hard to call. The CDR3 has 14 amino acids. V lost 6 bases and J lost 4, with 16 bases in between. Germline lookup yields CDR1 MNHNS and CDR2 SASEGT. The CDR3 region has the DNA TGTGCCAGCAGCCGCTATGGAATGGAGTACGAGCAGTACGTC. Its translation is CASSRYGMEYEQYV.

The rearrangement links TRBV12-3 or TRBV12-4 to TRBJ2-3, with a weak D call TRBD2 (6 bases). The CDR3 totals 12 residues. V lost 2 bases to trimming and J lost 9 bases, with 9 bases between them. The CDR3 DNA is TGTGCCAGCAGTTTAACTAGCCGCACGCAGTATTTT. This gives the protein CASSLTSRTQYF.

CDR3 sequence reads: CASSQVILAGGNEQFF. The CDR3 DNA reads as TGCGCCAGCAGCCAAGTTATCCTAGCGGGGGGTAATGAGCAGTTCTTC. This chain connects TRBV4-3 to TRBJ2-1; 11 bases map to TRBD2. V lost 1 base and J lost 7; bases outside the gene matches: 6. The CDR3 is 16 amino acids. Germline V gene lookup returns CDR1 LGHNA and CDR2 YSLEER.